One and the same sample provided the 30 T cell receptor beta chains below, sequenced in a study of T-cell reconstitution after alpha-beta-depleted transplantation in children. Unique molecular identifiers tagged the TCRbeta library. One entry per CDR3 protein results from TCRdb running MiXCR on the PCR reads. The table shows 200,000 to 250,000 distinct CDR3 sequences, with approximately 9.9% occurring only once. The sample here was PBMCs from the stem cell graft donor, taken from the stem cell graft. The receptors were gathered from a human donor who donated a stem cell graft to a child with SCID.

This clonotype was recorded many times. The V and J genes are TRBV5-1 and TRBJ2-7; 7 nucleotides agree with TRBD2. There are 19 residues in the CDR3. Germline-derived CDR1 and CDR2 are SGHRS and YFSETQ. J lost 0 bases, V lost 0 bases, and 15 bases had no gene match. The CDR3 loop reads CASSLASFPGAGSSYEQYF. In nucleotides, the CDR3 is TGCGCCAGCAGCTTGGCCTCTTTTCCGGGAGCGGGGAGCTCCTACGAGCAGTACTTC.

This clonotype has at least ten counts. The chain has TRBV7-8 and TRBJ2-7, with a possible D match to TRBD2 (6 bases). The CDR3 contains 16 residues. CDR1 and CDR2 (germline): SGHVS, FQNEAQ. The V gene lost 1 base and the J gene lost 1 base, with 14 bases spanning the gap. Written as DNA, the CDR3 is TGTGCCAGCAGCTTAGATCGGGAGAGACCTTCCTACGAGCAGTACTTC. It translates to CASSLDRERPSYEQYF.

There are many counts of this clonotype. The chain combines TRBV21-1 with TRBJ2-5; TRBD2, the table's D call, lacks a check against the DNA. TRBV21-1 is a listed pseudogene. CDR3 size: 14 residues. CDR3 nucleotides: TGTGCCAGCAGCAACGGGACTATCCAAGAGACCCAGTACTTC. Translated, it gives CASSNGTIQETQYF.

This clonotype has only a few counts. This chain connects TRBV12-3 or TRBV12-4 to TRBJ1-2, with a tentative D call TRBD1 (6 bases). The CDR3 has 12 amino acids. V lost 6 bases and J lost 3, with 8 bases in between. Written as DNA, the CDR3 is TGTGCCAGCAGGGGACATTACTATGGCTACACCTTC. It is translated as CASRGHYYGYTF.

The rearrangement joins TRBV5-1 to TRBJ2-7; D tentatively reads TRBD1 or TRBD2 (5 bases each). The V end was cut by 5 bases, the J end by 3 bases, with 15 bases between. The CDR3 consists of 14 residues. Per germline, CDR1 SGHRS and CDR2 YFSETQ. CDR3 nucleotide sequence: TGCGCCAGCAGTAGGGACGAGTCACGCTACGAGCAGTACTTC. Protein sequence: CASSRDESRYEQYF. Full variable domain (remainder filled in from reference TRBV5-1 and TRBJ2-7): KAGVTQTPRYLIKTRGQQVTLSCSPISGHRSVSWYQQTPGQGLQFLFEYFSETQRNKGNFPGRFSGRQFSNSRSEMNVSTLELGDSALYLCASSRDESRYEQYFGPGTRLTVT.

This clonotype showed up many times. This chain links TRBV7-2 with TRBJ1-1; D might be TRBD1 (5 bases). Per germline, CDR1 SGHTA and CDR2 FQGNSA. Trimming left V 1 base short and J 4 bases short, with 13 bases between. The length of the CDR3 is 15 residues. CDR3 amino acids: CASSLGVMQGTEAFF. The CDR3 coding sequence is TGTGCCAGCAGCTTAGGGGTTATGCAGGGCACTGAAGCTTTCTTT.

The V gene is TRBV3-1, the J gene TRBJ1-6; 8 bases are a match to TRBD1. The germline V gene encodes CDR1 LGHDT and CDR2 YNNKEL (reference sequence). V lost 6 bases and J lost 8; bases outside the gene matches: 9. CDR3 length: 15 residues. This CDR3 is CASRFSTGVDSPLHF. The CDR3 region has the DNA TGTGCCAGCAGATTTTCGACAGGGGTAGATTCACCCCTCCACTTT.

Ten or more counts support this clonotype. CDR3 amino acids: CASSLRGGTEAFF. CDR3 coding DNA: TGCGCCAGCAGCTTGCGAGGGGGCACTGAAGCTTTCTTT. The rearrangement links TRBV5-1 to TRBJ1-1; D is possibly TRBD1 (6 bases). V was shortened by 1 base and J by 4 bases, with 8 bases between the two germline ends. Looked up from germline, CDR1 is SGHRS and CDR2 is YFSETQ. The CDR3 has 13 amino acids.

Many counts were recorded for this clonotype. The chain recombines TRBV9 with TRBJ2-3; the D gene is possibly TRBD1 (6 bases). Trimming pared 4 bases from V and 2 bases from J, leaving 23 bases between. The germline gives CDR1 SGDLS, CDR2 YYNGEE. The CDR3 is 18 residues long. DNA for the CDR3: TGTGCCAGCAGCACCCCGACAGGTTCCCCAACCTTCACAGATACGCAGTATTTT. It codes for CASSTPTGSPTFTDTQYF.

Many counts were recorded for this clonotype. The chain links TRBV12-3 or TRBV12-4 to TRBJ2-5; D may be TRBD1 (5 bases). V was shortened by 3 bases and J by 3 bases, with 11 bases between the two germline ends. This CDR3 region has 14 residues. The CDR3 sequence: CASSLWQGEETQYF. DNA of the CDR3: TGTGCCAGCAGTTTGTGGCAGGGCGAAGAGACCCAGTACTTC.

At least ten counts were recorded for this clonotype. The chain combines TRBV5-1 with TRBJ2-5; 7 bases align to TRBD1. Germline CDR1 SGHRS, CDR2 YFSETQ. With V trimmed by 4 bases and J by 5 bases, 11 bases remained unmatched. This CDR3 spans 15 amino acids. The CDR3 DNA is TGCGCCAGCAGCGCCGAGACAGGGCGAGCGGAGACCCAGTACTTC. This encodes CASSAETGRAETQYF. Full variable domain (missing parts from reference TRBV5-1 and TRBJ2-5): KAGVTQTPRYLIKTRGQQVTLSCSPISGHRSVSWYQQTPGQGLQFLFEYFSETQRNKGNFPGRFSGRQFSNSRSEMNVSTLELGDSALYLCASSAETGRAETQYFGPGTRLLVL.

This clonotype was counted many times. The V and J genes are TRBV27 and TRBJ2-7; a weak D match, TRBD1 (5 bases). V was clipped by 6 bases and J by 7 bases, with 10 bases between them. CDR3 size: 11 residues. Germline V gene data show CDR1 as MNHEY and CDR2 as SMNVEV (reference sequence). CDR3 amino acids: CASRQDREQYF. CDR3 DNA: TGTGCCAGCAGACAGGACCGGGAGCAGTACTTC.

This clonotype was recorded at least ten times. V gene TRBV29-1 combines with J gene TRBJ2-2, with D maybe TRBD2 (5 bases). V lost 5 bases to trimming and J lost 2 bases, with 9 bases between them. Germline CDR1 reads SQVTM; CDR2 reads ANQGSEA. This CDR3 is built from 13 residues. In nucleotides, the CDR3 is TGCAGCGTTTTCGAGGGCAACACCGGGGAGCTGTTTTTT. Protein product: CSVFEGNTGELFF.

A note on this clonotype: Just one base apart from a much larger clone, this may be a read error. The chain links TRBV2 to TRBJ1-6, with 7 bases identical to TRBD1. Per the germline V gene, CDR1 is SNHLY and CDR2 is FYNNEI. Trimming took 10 bases from V and 4 from J; bases not matched to a gene: 19. The CDR3 extends over 18 amino acids. The CDR3: CAISRDSRWEQYNSPLHF. In DNA, the CDR3 is TGTGCCATCAGCAGGGACAGCCGGTGGGAACAGTATAATTCACCCCTCCACTTT. Based on the CDR3 plus reference TRBV2 and TRBJ1-6, the full variable domain is EPEVTQTPSHQVTQMGQEVILRCVPISNHLYFYWYRQILGQKVEFLVSFYNNEISEKSEIFDDQFSVERPDGSNFTLKIRSTKLEDSAMYFCAISRDSRWEQYNSPLHFGNGTRLTVT.

In its sample, this clonotype was seen many times. The chain combines TRBV20-1 with TRBJ1-4, with 10 bases aligning to TRBD1. The J segment lost 2 bases and the V segment lost 2 bases, leaving 5 bases of the junction unmatched. This CDR3 is 16 amino acids long. The germline gives CDR1 DFQATT, CDR2 SNEGSKA (reference sequence). DNA for the CDR3: TGCAGTGCTAGAAGGGGACAGGGGTTTACTAATGAAAAACTGTTTTTT. It codes for CSARRGQGFTNEKLFF.

This clonotype has a count of ten or more. This rearrangement joins TRBV20-1 to TRBJ2-5; 9 positions match TRBD1. From germline, CDR1 is DFQATT and CDR2 SNEGSKA (reference sequence). V gave up 5 bases and J gave up 5 bases; unmatched junction bases: 9. This CDR3 is built from 14 residues. The chain's CDR3 is CSAPPGQGMETQYF. Written as DNA, the CDR3 is TGCAGTGCTCCCCCGGGACAGGGAATGGAGACCCAGTACTTC.

This clonotype was recorded at least ten times. The V and J genes are TRBV7-9 and TRBJ2-1; 8 bases line up with TRBD2. This CDR3 spans 15 amino acids. Per germline, CDR1 SEHNR and CDR2 FQNEAQ (reference sequence). J was trimmed by 7 bases and V by 3 bases; bases with no gene match: 8. For the CDR3, the DNA is TGTGCCAGCAGCTTCGTAGCGGGGCGTCCGAATGAGCAGTTCTTC. Its protein product is CASSFVAGRPNEQFF.

This clonotype occurred many times. The chain joins TRBV5-1 to TRBJ1-1; D may be TRBD1 (6 bases). V shed 1 base and J shed 3 bases, with 13 bases lying between them. This CDR3 region has 15 residues. Germline V gene lookup returns CDR1 SGHRS and CDR2 YFSETQ. The CDR3 nucleotides are TGCGCCAGCAGCTTGTACTACAGGGAGGACACTGAAGCTTTCTTT. Protein product: CASSLYYREDTEAFF.

This clonotype occurred many times. This chain joins TRBV5-1 and TRBJ1-2; unclear D gene. Germline V gene lookup returns CDR1 SGHRS and CDR2 YFSETQ. The CDR3 is 14 residues long. V was cut by 0 bases and J by 2 bases, with 8 bases left in between. The CDR3 DNA sequence: TGCGCCAGCAGCTTGGCCGGGGTGAACTATGGCTACACCTTC. It yields the protein CASSLAGVNYGYTF.

This clonotype was counted a few times. The chain is built from TRBV20-1 and TRBJ2-1, with 10 positions matching TRBD1. The CDR3 covers 15 residues. The trim removed 6 bases at V and 6 bases at J, leaving 11 bases unmatched. Germline loops: CDR1 DFQATT, CDR2 SNEGSKA (reference sequence). The CDR3 DNA follows: TGCAGTGCCAGGGGTCGGGACAGGGGATTCAATGAGCAGTTCTTC. It translates to CSARGRDRGFNEQFF.

This clonotype has ten or more counts. The chain couples TRBV12-3 or TRBV12-4 to TRBJ1-5; D is uncertain. Deletions cut 1 base from V and 1 base from J, with 14 bases between. This CDR3 region has 17 residues. CDR3 DNA sequence: TGTGCCAGCAGTTTAGACGGGTGGGGAGACAGCAATCAGCCCCAGCATTTT. As protein: CASSLDGWGDSNQPQHF.

This clonotype was recorded at least ten times. The rearrangement joins TRBV6-1 to TRBJ1-2, with 8 nucleotides matching TRBD1. Germline V CDR1 and CDR2: MNHNS, SASEGT. The CDR3 is 15 amino acids. The junction had 11 bases not matched to a gene; V was cut back by 7 bases and J by 4 bases. The DNA of the CDR3 is TGTGCCAGCATAAGGACAGGGAGAGAGGGCTATGGCTACACCTTC. Its translation: CASIRTGREGYGYTF.

This clonotype was seen many times. The V gene is TRBV12-3 or TRBV12-4, the J gene TRBJ2-3; D unresolved. V was cut by 7 bases and J by 0 bases, with 14 bases left in between. The CDR3 extends over 15 amino acids. DNA of the CDR3: TGTGCCAGCACCCCGGTGGGGTCAAGCACAGATACGCAGTATTTT. Protein sequence: CASTPVGSSTDTQYF.

This clonotype came up many times. This chain joins TRBV11-2 and TRBJ1-2; 11 bases are a match to TRBD1. This CDR3 contains 14 residues. Per germline, CDR1 SGHAT and CDR2 FQNNGV. With 5 bases clipped from V and 4 bases from J, the junction kept 3 bases outside the gene matches. The CDR3 region has the DNA TGTGCCAGCAGCGTGGGACAGGGGGGCTATGGCTACACCTTC. This sequence encodes CASSVGQGGYGYTF.

This clonotype occurred many times. The rearrangement uses TRBV27 and TRBJ2-1, with D unclear. V gave up 8 bases and J gave up 10 bases, with 21 bases separating them. The germline V gene encodes CDR1 MNHEY and CDR2 SMNVEV (reference sequence). The CDR3 contains 14 residues. The CDR3 nucleotides are TGTGCCAGCCTGCCCCATGGTTCGGGTTTCGAGCAGTTCTTC. The encoded protein is CASLPHGSGFEQFF.

The V and J genes are TRBV20-1 and TRBJ1-1; D gene unclear. V lost 3 bases and J lost 7, with 12 bases in between. Germline assignment: CDR1 DFQATT and CDR2 SNEGSKA (reference sequence). The CDR3 has 12 residues. The CDR3 nucleotides are TGCAGTGCTAGCGGTGGCGAAGGTGAAGCTTTCTTT. This gives the protein CSASGGEGEAFF.

This clonotype was counted ten times or more. This chain links TRBV6-5 with TRBJ1-6, with no clear D. The V gene lost 0 bases and the J gene lost 6 bases, with 9 bases spanning the gap. CDR3 length equals 15 residues. Germline loops: CDR1 MNHEY, CDR2 SVGAGI. The CDR3 sequence is CASSYSPGINSPLHF. The CDR3 nucleotides are TGTGCCAGCAGTTACTCGCCCGGGATTAATTCACCCCTCCACTTT.

This chain joins TRBV12-5 and TRBJ2-1; D uncertain. The length of the CDR3 is 13 residues. Germline V gives CDR1 LGHNT, CDR2 FRNRAP. V was trimmed by 6 bases and J by 3 bases, leaving 9 bases between them. CDR3 DNA sequence: TGTGCTAGTGGACGAAACAGCTACAATGAGCAGTTCTTC. It specifies CASGRNSYNEQFF.

This clonotype came up many times. This sequence joins TRBV19 and TRBJ1-2; TRBD1 might be the D (6 bases). V lost 6 bases to trimming and J lost 0 bases, with 14 bases between them. Germline V gene lookup returns CDR1 LNHDA and CDR2 SQIVND (reference sequence). The CDR3 length is 15 residues. This CDR3 reads CASRRTAITNYGYTF. The CDR3 bases are TGTGCCAGTAGGAGGACAGCCATTACTAACTATGGCTACACCTTC.

This clonotype was picked up many times. V and J are TRBV20-1 and TRBJ1-2; 8 bases match TRBD1. There are 16 residues in the CDR3. With V trimmed by 3 bases and J by 6 bases, 15 bases remained unmatched. CDR1 and CDR2 (germline): DFQATT, SNEGSKA (reference sequence). The CDR3 sequence is CSASRGGQEPWDGYTF. The CDR3 DNA sequence: TGCAGTGCTAGCAGGGGGGGACAGGAGCCTTGGGATGGCTACACCTTC.